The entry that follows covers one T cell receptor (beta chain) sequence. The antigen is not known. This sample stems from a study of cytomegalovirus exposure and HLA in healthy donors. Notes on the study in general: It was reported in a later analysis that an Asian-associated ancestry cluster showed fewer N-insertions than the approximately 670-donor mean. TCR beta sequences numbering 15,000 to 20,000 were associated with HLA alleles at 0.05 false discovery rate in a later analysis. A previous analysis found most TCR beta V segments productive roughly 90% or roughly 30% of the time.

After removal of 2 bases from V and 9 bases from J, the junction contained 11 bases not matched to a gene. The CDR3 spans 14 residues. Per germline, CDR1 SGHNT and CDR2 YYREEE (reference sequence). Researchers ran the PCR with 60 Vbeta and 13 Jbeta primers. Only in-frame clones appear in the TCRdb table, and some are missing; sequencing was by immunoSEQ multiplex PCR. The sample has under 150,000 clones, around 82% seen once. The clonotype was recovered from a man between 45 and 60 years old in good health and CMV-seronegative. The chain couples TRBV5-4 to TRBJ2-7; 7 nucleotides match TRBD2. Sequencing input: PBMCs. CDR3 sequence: CASSLTSAASGQYF. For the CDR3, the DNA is TGTGCCAGCAGCTTAACTAGCGCCGCAAGTGGGCAGTACTTC.